The rows below give T cell receptor beta chains drawn from one sample of a study of T cell repertoires in cytomegalovirus infection. TCRdb reprocessed the reads with MiXCR, giving one entry per CDR3 protein. Here the sample spans roughly 180,000 distinct CDR3 sequences, about a sixth being singletons. Sequencing was done on a sample of CD8+ T cells from PBMCs. All receptors derive from a human donor in good health (CMV status not recorded). Some clones in this sample may be carry-over from other donors' samples. Each CDR3 is given without its conserved first and last residue. A clone size is listed for some rows: how often the clone was seen (once, few, many), or a class if it is expanded.

V: TRBV15
size: -
J: TRBJ1-1
CDR3: ATSRVFENTEAF

V: TRBV9
size: -
J: TRBJ2-3
CDR3: ASSGGLKADTQY

V: TRBV28
size: -
J: TRBJ2-5
CDR3: ASSFPPGRQETQY

V: TRBV29-1
size: few
J: TRBJ2-5
CDR3: SVEFRGETQY

V: TRBV9
size: -
J: TRBJ2-2
CDR3: ASSVGGPGELF

V: TRBV12-3/TRBV12-4
size: few
J: TRBJ1-1
CDR3: ASSLTGEDTEAF

V: TRBV25-1
size: few
J: TRBJ1-1
CDR3: ASSARGLNTEAF

V: TRBV7-2
size: many
J: TRBJ2-7
CDR3: ASSLDGTLDEQY

V: TRBV29-1
size: -
J: TRBJ2-2
CDR3: SVVRGRTGELF

V: TRBV11-2
size: few
J: TRBJ2-1
CDR3: ASSFPGQGNNEQF

V: TRBV24-1
size: -
J: TRBJ2-1
CDR3: ATSVGLGNEQF

V: TRBV6-6
size: few
J: TRBJ2-2
CDR3: ASSYSPQGGTGELF

V: TRBV2
size: -
J: TRBJ2-1
CDR3: ASVTVEQF

V: TRBV28
size: few
J: TRBJ2-2
CDR3: ASSNSIPSGPINTGELF

V: TRBV27
size: few
J: TRBJ2-5
CDR3: ASSFGKTQY

V: TRBV7-9
size: -
J: TRBJ2-3
CDR3: ASSPLRRADTQY

V: TRBV28
size: few
J: TRBJ2-3
CDR3: ASSSPPTGNTDTQY

V: TRBV7-9
size: -
J: TRBJ1-5
CDR3: ASSPGGGSQPQH

V: TRBV12-3/TRBV12-4
size: -
J: TRBJ2-1
CDR3: ASSLTGSGNEQF

V: TRBV9
size: few
J: TRBJ1-3
CDR3: ASSVGTDSGNTIY

V: TRBV7-9
size: -
J: TRBJ1-2
CDR3: ASSPGQGIYGYT

V: TRBV2
size: few
J: TRBJ1-5
CDR3: ASSEGRGLGNSNQPQH

V: TRBV12-5
size: few
J: TRBJ2-3
CDR3: ASGFTTSTDTQY

V: TRBV7-8
size: few
J: TRBJ2-2
CDR3: ASSQPGHNTGELF

V: TRBV4-1
size: many
J: TRBJ1-2
CDR3: ASSQGGSPNNNYGYT

V: TRBV29-1
size: -
J: TRBJ2-6
CDR3: SVDFQAGTGANVLT

V: TRBV7-9
size: -
J: TRBJ2-1
CDR3: ASSLALQGYNEQF

V: TRBV19
size: few
J: TRBJ1-1
CDR3: ASSGRGQLNTEAF

V: TRBV7-8
size: few
J: TRBJ2-5
CDR3: ASRRRTGGETQY

V: TRBV7-8
size: few
J: TRBJ1-2
CDR3: ASSGGALDYGYT

V: TRBV28
size: few
J: TRBJ1-5
CDR3: ASSPRRRPSNQPQH

V: TRBV7-8
size: many
J: TRBJ1-2
CDR3: ASSFHSENYGYT

V: TRBV12-3/TRBV12-4
size: -
J: TRBJ2-7
CDR3: ASSLEGKRY

V: TRBV19
size: -
J: TRBJ2-5
CDR3: ASTPELGSQETQY

V: TRBV7-2
size: few
J: TRBJ2-3
CDR3: ASSYRLAGVGDTQY

V: TRBV25-1
size: -
J: TRBJ2-2
CDR3: ASSNRATGGTGELF

V: TRBV7-6
size: -
J: TRBJ1-2
CDR3: ASTPNYGYT

V: TRBV27
size: -
J: TRBJ1-6
CDR3: ASSLPGTYNSPLH

V: TRBV7-6
size: many
J: TRBJ1-6
CDR3: ASSLYRGGGSPLH

V: TRBV7-9
size: few
J: TRBJ1-2
CDR3: ASSPPGAFFGYT

V: TRBV7-2
size: -
J: TRBJ2-7
CDR3: ASSLFLDRDTIYEQY

V: TRBV27
size: -
J: TRBJ2-3
CDR3: ASTPRTDTQY

V: TRBV12-3/TRBV12-4
size: -
J: TRBJ1-3
CDR3: ASSQEGRGENTIY

V: TRBV10-3
size: few
J: TRBJ2-7
CDR3: AISVGGISYEQY

V: TRBV7-2
size: medium-sized
J: TRBJ2-1
CDR3: ASTKNPTQGFNEQF

V: TRBV19
size: -
J: TRBJ2-3
CDR3: ASSMWQGNTDTQY

V: TRBV6-2/TRBV6-3
size: -
J: TRBJ1-1
CDR3: ASSFMGTNTEAF

V: TRBV7-9
size: -
J: TRBJ1-1
CDR3: ASSPRTGGPEAF

V: TRBV11-3
size: -
J: TRBJ1-1
CDR3: ASSLEGRGRSTEAF

V: TRBV27
size: -
J: TRBJ1-5
CDR3: ASSLGGFLNQPQH

V: TRBV7-2
size: -
J: TRBJ1-5
CDR3: TSSLAPGNQPQH

V: TRBV25-1
size: -
J: TRBJ2-5
CDR3: ASSDGAGPETQY

V: TRBV12-3/TRBV12-4
size: few
J: TRBJ1-5
CDR3: ASSLSASISNQPQH

V: TRBV4-1
size: -
J: TRBJ1-1
CDR3: ASSPRDTYPNTEAF

V: TRBV12-3/TRBV12-4
size: few
J: TRBJ1-1
CDR3: ASRSGNLAF

V: TRBV27
size: few
J: TRBJ2-3
CDR3: ASKLDRDFTDTQY

V: TRBV6-2/TRBV6-3
size: -
J: TRBJ2-7
CDR3: ASSYRFGAETRDFYEQY

V: TRBV7-9
size: few
J: TRBJ2-5
CDR3: ASSFLGGRRQVETQY